These 11 T cell receptor beta chains were sequenced from one sample in a study of blood T cells in healthy people across ages. The second PCR ran roughly 7 to 12 cycles with a sample-barcoded 5' primer and J-beta primers. TCRdb analysed the 5' RACE reads with MiXCR anew, one entry per CDR3 protein. The sample carries around 650,000 distinct CDR3 sequences, 40% to 50% recorded once. The sequenced sample consisted of blood. The source is a man older than 75 in good health.

This sequence joins TRBV6-2 or TRBV6-3 and TRBJ1-5; tentatively, D is TRBD1 (5 bases). There are 14 residues in the CDR3. Germline V gene data show CDR1 as MNHEY and CDR2 as SVGEGT. Between the trimmed V and J ends, which lost 2 bases and 7 bases, there was a span of 12 bases. The CDR3 loop is CASSYRDVAQPQHF. In DNA, the CDR3 is TGTGCCAGCAGTTACCGGGACGTGGCACAGCCCCAGCATTTT.

This chain links TRBV6-2 or TRBV6-3 with TRBJ2-7; 9 bases align to TRBD2. Germline values: CDR1 MNHEY, CDR2 SVGEGT. CDR3 size: 16 residues. After removal of 7 bases from V and 3 bases from J, the junction contained 13 bases not matched to a gene. CDR3 nucleotides: TGTGCCAGCACCTATTTGGCTAGCGGGACCTACTACGAGCAGTACTTC. As protein: CASTYLASGTYYEQYF.

V and J are TRBV20-1 and TRBJ2-1; D is undetermined. The germline V gene has CDR1 DFQATT and CDR2 SNEGSKA (reference sequence). V dropped 0 bases and J dropped 10 bases, with 10 bases sitting between them. The CDR3 is made up of 12 amino acids. CDR3 bases: TGCAGTGCTAGAGAGCCATATCACGAGCAGTTCTTC. Residues: CSAREPYHEQFF.

This sequence joins TRBV27 and TRBJ2-7, with a weak D call TRBD2 (5 bases). Germline CDR1 reads MNHEY; CDR2 reads SMNVEV (reference sequence). Trimming shortened V by 6 bases and J by 2 bases, and 14 bases separated the two germline ends. The length of the CDR3 is 14 residues. The CDR3 reads CASSTWPGTYEQYF. The CDR3 DNA reads as TGTGCCAGCAGCACATGGCCGGGGACCTACGAGCAGTACTTC.

This clonotype appeared a few times. The rearrangement uses TRBV28 and TRBJ2-6; TRBD1 is a possible D gene (5 bases). Between the trimmed V and J ends, which lost 4 bases and 4 bases, there was a span of 11 bases. Germline-derived CDR1 and CDR2 are MDHEN and SYDVKM. The CDR3 has 15 amino acids. The CDR3 sequence is CASSSPGYGANVLTF. The CDR3 nucleotides read TGTGCCAGCAGTTCCCCAGGGTACGGGGCCAACGTCCTGACTTTC.

Regarding this clonotype: A much larger clonotype is one base distant, so this may be a read error. The chain recombines TRBV6-2 or TRBV6-3 with TRBJ1-5; D may be TRBD1 (6 bases). The CDR3 consists of 16 residues. Trimming took off 5 bases at V and 1 base at J, with 15 bases between the two ends. Per the germline V gene, CDR1 is MNHEY and CDR2 is SVGEGT. The CDR3 spells CASSVHRASSNQPQHF. For the CDR3, the DNA is TGTGCCAGCAGTGTTCACAGGGCCTCGAGCAATCAGCCCCAGCATTTT.

This clonotype was seen more than once but under ten times. V is TRBV6-2 or TRBV6-3 and J is TRBJ2-1, with D possibly TRBD1 on 6 matching bases. Per the germline V gene, CDR1 is MNHEY and CDR2 is SVGEGT. The CDR3 spans 12 residues. V was clipped by 7 bases and J by 15 bases, with 19 bases between them. Here the CDR3 DNA reads TGTGCCAGCATCGGTTTAGGGGACATGTGGTTCTTC. The encoded protein is CASIGLGDMWFF.

This clonotype was recorded a few times. This chain uses TRBV20-1 with TRBJ2-5; 9 nucleotides align to TRBD1. This CDR3 contains 14 residues. J gave up 5 bases and V 1 base, and 5 bases lay outside the gene matches. Germline values: CDR1 DFQATT, CDR2 SNEGSKA (reference sequence). The CDR3 loop is CSARGDRGWETQYF. The DNA of the CDR3 is TGCAGTGCTAGAGGCGACAGGGGGTGGGAGACCCAGTACTTC.

J is TRBJ2-4 and V is TRBV9; D might be TRBD1 (6 bases). This CDR3 is built from 18 residues. Trimming left V 0 bases short and J 0 bases short, with 16 bases between. From germline, CDR1 is SGDLS and CDR2 YYNGEE. The CDR3, as DNA: TGTGCCAGCAGCGTAGGGATCCGACAGGCACTAGCCAAAAACATTCAGTACTTC. This gives the protein CASSVGIRQALAKNIQYF.

This rearrangement joins TRBV29-1 to TRBJ1-6, with D tentatively TRBD1 (6 bases). Germline V lookup: CDR1 SQVTM, CDR2 ANQGSEA. The CDR3 is 13 residues long. Trimming cost V 6 bases and J 9 bases, with 15 bases left between them. CDR3 loop: CSVAEGRGSPLHF. The CDR3 bases are TGCAGCGTCGCGGAGGGCAGGGGTTCACCCCTCCACTTT.

This chain uses TRBV29-1 with TRBJ1-1; D remains ambiguous. The CDR3 totals 14 residues. V lost 4 bases and J lost 0, with 12 bases in between. Germline V lookup: CDR1 SQVTM, CDR2 ANQGSEA. As DNA, the CDR3 is TGCAGCGTTGGACTGATAGGGATGAACACTGAAGCTTTCTTT. Translation: CSVGLIGMNTEAFF.